The 15 T cell receptor beta chains below all came from one sample that was sequenced in a study of blood T cells in healthy people across ages. The authors ran a second PCR of about 7 to 11 cycles using a sample-barcoded 5' primer and a J-beta primer mix. TCRdb itself ran the 5' RACE reads through MiXCR, one entry per CDR3 protein. The sample carries some 710,000 distinct CDR3 sequences, around half recorded once. Material for sequencing was blood. The source is a man at least 80 years old in good health.

This chain links TRBV20-1 with TRBJ2-7; D is uncertain. CDR1 is DFQATT and CDR2 is SNEGSKA in the germline V gene (reference sequence). The CDR3 is 13 residues long. The V and J ends lost 0 bases and 1 base respectively, with 7 bases between them. CDR3 bases: TGCAGTGCTAGAGATGGGCCATCCTACGAGCAGTACTTC. It yields the protein CSARDGPSYEQYF.

About this clonotype: This may be a read error: a much more frequent sequence differs by one nucleotide. The genes are TRBV6-6 and TRBJ2-5; no clear D. V was shortened by 8 bases and J by 2 bases, with 6 bases between the two germline ends. The CDR3 contains 11 residues. CDR1 and CDR2 (germline): MNHNY, SVGAGI (reference sequence). CDR3: CASATQETQYF. CDR3 bases: TGTGCCAGCGCTACTCAAGAGACCCAGTACTTC.

The chain couples TRBV24-1 to TRBJ2-1, with no clear D. The V and J ends lost 4 bases and 0 bases respectively, with 12 bases between them. Germline values: CDR1 KGHDR, CDR2 SFDVKD. This CDR3 has 16 residues. For the CDR3, the DNA is TGTGCCACCAGTGAAAGCAGTGCGCCCTCCTACAATGAGCAGTTCTTC. Protein product: CATSESSAPSYNEQFF.

The V gene is TRBV14, the J gene TRBJ2-3, with D maybe TRBD2 (6 bases). Looked up from germline, CDR1 is SGHDN and CDR2 is FVKESK. The CDR3 consists of 16 residues. Between the trimmed V and J ends, which lost 0 bases and 0 bases, there was a span of 10 bases. CDR3 region: CASSQDEGTSTDTQYF. The CDR3 nucleotides are TGTGCCAGCAGCCAAGATGAAGGGACTAGCACAGATACGCAGTATTTT.

V and J are TRBV6-2 or TRBV6-3 and TRBJ1-1; no firm D call. From germline, CDR1 is MNHEY and CDR2 SVGEGT. V was pared by 3 bases and J by 4 bases, with 3 bases between. The CDR3 has 11 amino acids. The CDR3 protein is CASSYATEAFF. The CDR3 DNA reads TGTGCCAGCAGTTATGCCACTGAAGCTTTCTTT.

This clonotype was counted a few times. DNA of the CDR3: TGTGCCTGGGTGGTGGCTGGGGCCAACGTCCTGACTTTC. This codes for CAWVVAGANVLTF. The chain couples TRBV30 to TRBJ2-6; no reliable D call. Trimming took off 5 bases at V and 2 bases at J, with 7 bases between the two ends. The CDR3 spans 13 residues. CDR1 is GTSNPN, CDR2 SVGIG, per germline (reference sequence).

This clonotype was observed once. The chain uses TRBV2 and TRBJ2-5; the D gene is possibly TRBD2 (6 bases). This CDR3 is 15 amino acids long. V lost 5 bases and J 4 bases, leaving 17 bases between the germline ends. Germline assignment: CDR1 SNHLY and CDR2 FYNNEI. In DNA, the CDR3 is TGTGCCAGCAGTCCCCTAGCGTCTATGAGAGAGACCCAGTACTTC. Its translation is CASSPLASMRETQYF.

The chain employs TRBV6-5 and TRBJ2-1, with D perhaps TRBD1 or TRBD2 (5 bases each). The CDR3 has 14 residues. V lost 3 bases and J 13 bases, leaving 19 bases between the germline ends. CDR1 and CDR2 (germline): MNHEY, SVGAGI. The CDR3 sequence is CASSYSSGLGTQFF. The CDR3 bases are TGTGCCAGCAGTTATAGTTCAGGCCTAGGGACCCAGTTCTTC.

The chain uses TRBV4-2 and TRBJ2-1; D uncertain. The CDR3 totals 17 residues. V lost 0 bases and J 1 base, leaving 13 bases between the germline ends. Looked up from germline, CDR1 is LGHNA and CDR2 is YNFKEQ. The CDR3 loop reads CASSQEFQAQSYNEQFF. The CDR3, as DNA: TGTGCCAGCAGCCAAGAATTTCAGGCGCAGTCCTACAATGAGCAGTTCTTC.

Comment on this clonotype: Mismatch with germline at one junction end may stem from a read error. The rearrangement uses TRBV12-3 or TRBV12-4 and TRBJ2-7; perhaps TRBD1 as D (5 bases). The CDR3 sequence is 11 residues long. In nucleotides, the CDR3 is TGTGCCAGCAGCCAGGGCTACGAGCGGTACTTC. This translates into CASSQGYERYF.

J is TRBJ2-5 and V is TRBV27; 7 nucleotides match TRBD1. The V and J ends lost 2 bases and 1 base, in that order; junction bases with no gene match: 4. This CDR3 is 15 amino acids long. The V gene's germline CDR1 is MNHEY and CDR2 SMNVEV (reference sequence). The chain's CDR3 is CASSLQQGFQETQYF. The CDR3 nucleotides are TGTGCCAGCAGTTTACAACAGGGGTTCCAAGAGACCCAGTACTTC.

This clonotype was detected only a few times. The rearrangement links TRBV27 to TRBJ2-7; 10 bases map to TRBD1. This CDR3 spans 15 amino acids. The trim removed 8 bases at V and 7 bases at J, leaving 14 bases unmatched. The germline CDR1 and CDR2 sequences are MNHEY and SMNVEV (reference sequence). In nucleotides, the CDR3 is TGTGCCAGCGGCAATGCGGGACAGGGGTTTGAGGAGCAGTACTTC. This translates into CASGNAGQGFEEQYF.

The chain combines TRBV10-3 with TRBJ2-7; D possibly corresponds to TRBD1 (5 bases). The CDR3 spans 17 residues. Germline-derived CDR1 and CDR2 are ENHRY and SYGVKD. V was cut by 3 bases and J by 3 bases, with 21 bases left in between. CDR3 sequence reads: CAISDPAVRTRNYEQYF. CDR3 nucleotide sequence: TGTGCCATCAGTGACCCAGCCGTAAGGACACGCAACTACGAGCAGTACTTC.

The chain couples TRBV18 to TRBJ2-1; D remains unclear. The better agreement between TRBJ2-7 and the DNA end casts doubt on the J call. CDR1 is KGHSH and CDR2 is LQKENI in the germline V gene. The CDR3 runs to 15 residues. CDR3 sequence reads: CASSSVSVTYNEQYF. CDR3 nucleotide sequence: TGTGCCAGCTCGTCGGTCTCCGTAACCTACAATGAGCAGTACTTC.

The chain couples TRBV24-1 to TRBJ1-1; D perhaps matches TRBD1 (5 bases). Germline V gives CDR1 KGHDR, CDR2 SFDVKD. The V end was cut by 4 bases, the J end by 5 bases, with 13 bases between. The CDR3 extends over 14 amino acids. Here the CDR3 reads CATSDRGERTEAFF. The DNA of the CDR3 is TGTGCCACCAGTGACCGGGGGGAACGGACTGAAGCTTTCTTT.